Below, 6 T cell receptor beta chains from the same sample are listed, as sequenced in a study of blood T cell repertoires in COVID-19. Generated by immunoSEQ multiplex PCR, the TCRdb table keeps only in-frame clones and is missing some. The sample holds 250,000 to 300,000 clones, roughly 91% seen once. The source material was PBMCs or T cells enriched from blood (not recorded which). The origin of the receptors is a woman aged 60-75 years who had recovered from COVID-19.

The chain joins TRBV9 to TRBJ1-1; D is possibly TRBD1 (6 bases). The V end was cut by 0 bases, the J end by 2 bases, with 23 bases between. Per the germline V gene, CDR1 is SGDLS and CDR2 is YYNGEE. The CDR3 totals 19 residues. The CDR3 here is CASSVEAFPAEGVNTEAFF. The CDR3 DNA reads TGTGCCAGCAGCGTAGAAGCGTTTCCCGCCGAGGGGGTTAACACTGAAGCTTTCTTT.

The CDR3 nucleotides are TGTGCCACCAGTGATTCCCATTCTCCGGACAGGGCGGCTGAAGCTTTCTTT. Translating gives CATSDSHSPDRAAEAFF. The chain combines TRBV24-1 with TRBJ1-1; 8 bases align to TRBD1. The CDR3 contains 17 residues. Germline trimming cut 2 bases from V and 6 bases from J; bases unmatched to any gene: 13. The V gene's germline CDR1 is KGHDR and CDR2 SFDVKD.

DNA of the CDR3: TGTGCCAGCAGCCAAGATTGGCGTGGGGGAGGTAGCAATCAGCCCCAGCATTTT. Protein: CASSQDWRGGGSNQPQHF. The V and J genes are TRBV3-1 (or the pseudogene TRBV3-2) and TRBJ1-5; weak D call: TRBD1 (5 bases). CDR1 is LGHDT, CDR2 YNNKEL, per germline (reference sequence). This CDR3 is built from 18 residues. Trimming took 0 bases from V and 0 from J, leaving 15 bases between them.

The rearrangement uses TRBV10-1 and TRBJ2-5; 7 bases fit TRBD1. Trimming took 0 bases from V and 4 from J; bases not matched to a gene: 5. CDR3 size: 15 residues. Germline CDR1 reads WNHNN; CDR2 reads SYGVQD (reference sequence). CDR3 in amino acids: CASSESYRGGETQYF. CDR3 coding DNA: TGCGCCAGCAGTGAGTCTTACAGGGGTGGAGAGACCCAGTACTTC.

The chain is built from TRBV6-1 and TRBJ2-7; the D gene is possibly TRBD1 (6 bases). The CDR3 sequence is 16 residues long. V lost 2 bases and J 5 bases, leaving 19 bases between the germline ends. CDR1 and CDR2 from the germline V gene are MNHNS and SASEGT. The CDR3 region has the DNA TGTGCCAGCAGTGAACCGGGCAGGGGAATAATCGACGAGCAGTACTTC. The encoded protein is CASSEPGRGIIDEQYF.

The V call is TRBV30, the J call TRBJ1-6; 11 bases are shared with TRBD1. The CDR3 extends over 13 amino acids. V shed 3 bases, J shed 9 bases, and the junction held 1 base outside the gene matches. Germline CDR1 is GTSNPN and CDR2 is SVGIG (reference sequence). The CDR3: CAWRGQGVSPLHF. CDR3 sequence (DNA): TGTGCCTGGAGGGGACAGGGGGTTTCACCCCTCCACTTT. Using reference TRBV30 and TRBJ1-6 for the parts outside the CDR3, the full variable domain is SQTIHQWPATLVQPVGSPLSLECTVEGTSNPNLYWYRQAAGRGLQLLFYSVGIGQISSEVPQNLSASRPQDRQFILSSKKLLLSDSGFYLCAWRGQGVSPLHFGNGTRLTVT.